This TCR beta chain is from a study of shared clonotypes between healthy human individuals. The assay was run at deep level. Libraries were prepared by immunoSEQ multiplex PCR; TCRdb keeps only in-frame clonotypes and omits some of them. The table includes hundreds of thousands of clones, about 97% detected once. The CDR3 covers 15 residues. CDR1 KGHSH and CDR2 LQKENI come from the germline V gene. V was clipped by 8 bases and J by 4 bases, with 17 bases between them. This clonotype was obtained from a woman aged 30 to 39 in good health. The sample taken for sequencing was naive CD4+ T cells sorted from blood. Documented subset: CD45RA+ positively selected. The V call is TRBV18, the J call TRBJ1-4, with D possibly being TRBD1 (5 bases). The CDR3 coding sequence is TGTGCCAGCGAACAAGGGACGGGAGTTAATGAAAAACTGTTTTTT. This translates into CASEQGTGVNEKLFF.